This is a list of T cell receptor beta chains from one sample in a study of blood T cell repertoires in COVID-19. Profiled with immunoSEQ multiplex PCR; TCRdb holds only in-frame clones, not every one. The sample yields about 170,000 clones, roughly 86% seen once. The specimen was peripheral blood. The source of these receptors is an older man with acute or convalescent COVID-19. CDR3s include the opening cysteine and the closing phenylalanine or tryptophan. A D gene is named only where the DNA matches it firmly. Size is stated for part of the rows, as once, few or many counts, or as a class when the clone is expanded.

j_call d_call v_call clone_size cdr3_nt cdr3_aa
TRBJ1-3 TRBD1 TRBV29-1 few TGCAGCGTCCCCACAGGGGTAGGAAACACCATATATTTT CSVPTGVGNTIYF
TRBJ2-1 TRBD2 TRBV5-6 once TGTGCCAGCAGCCCACTTACCGGGACTAGCGCCTACAATGAGCAGTTCTTC CASSPLTGTSAYNEQFF
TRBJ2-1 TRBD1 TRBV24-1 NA TGTGCCACCAGTCCCGGGACAGGCTACAATGAGCAGTTCTTC CATSPGTGYNEQFF
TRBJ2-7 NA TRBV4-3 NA TGCGCCAGCAGCCAACAATTGGGGGGTACCTACGAGCAGTACTTC CASSQQLGGTYEQYF
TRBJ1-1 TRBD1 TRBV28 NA TGTGCCAGCAGTTTAGACAGGGTCATGAACACTGAAGCTTTCTTT CASSLDRVMNTEAFF
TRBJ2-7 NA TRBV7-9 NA TGTGCCAGCAGCTCGGTGGCGGTTTCCTACGAGCAGTACTTC CASSSVAVSYEQYF
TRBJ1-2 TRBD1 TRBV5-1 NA TGCGCCAGCAGCTGGGACAGCGTCAGCTATGGCTACACCTTC CASSWDSVSYGYTF
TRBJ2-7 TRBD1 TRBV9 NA TGTGCCAGCAGCCCGGCCCTCGACAGGGTGCTGTACTTC CASSPALDRVLYF
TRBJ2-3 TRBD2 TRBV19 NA TGTGCCAGTAGTATTGGGGGGGGAATCACAGATACGCAGTATTTT CASSIGGGITDTQYF
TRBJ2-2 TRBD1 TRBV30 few TGTGCCTGGAGTGTACACTCGAGGGGGCCCGGGGAGCTGTTTTTT CAWSVHSRGPGELFF
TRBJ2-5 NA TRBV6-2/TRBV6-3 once TGTGCCAGCGGCCTGGGACTGAAGAGGACCCAGTACTTC CASGLGLKRTQYF
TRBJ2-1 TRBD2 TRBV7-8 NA TGTGCCAGCAGCCCGACTAGCGGGAGGGATAACAATGAGCAGTTCTTC CASSPTSGRDNNEQFF
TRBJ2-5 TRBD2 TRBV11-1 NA TGTGCCAGCAGCTCCCGGGGGGAAGAGACCCAGTACTTC CASSSRGEETQYF
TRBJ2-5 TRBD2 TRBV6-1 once TGTGCCAGCGAGGGGTCGACTAGCGGGGAGACCCAGTACTTC CASEGSTSGETQYF
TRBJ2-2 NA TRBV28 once TGTGCCAGCAGTTTGGCCCGGGGTGCCGGGGAGCTGTTTTTT CASSLARGAGELFF
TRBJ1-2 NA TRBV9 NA TGTGCCAGCAGCGTAGGAAGGGGCGCTGGCTACACCTTC CASSVGRGAGYTF
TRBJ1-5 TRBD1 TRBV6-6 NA TGTGCCAGCAGTAGACAGGGAGAACAGCCCCAGCATTTT CASSRQGEQPQHF
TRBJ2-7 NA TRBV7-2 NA TGTGCCAGCAGCTTCACGGGGGTCTCCTACGAGCAGTACTTC CASSFTGVSYEQYF
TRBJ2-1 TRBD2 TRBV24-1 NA TGTGCCACCGCCCGCCGGCGTATGGGGGAGGGCCCCTACAATGAGCAGTTCTTC CATARRRMGEGPYNEQFF
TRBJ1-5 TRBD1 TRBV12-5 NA TGTGCTAGTGCCTCCGGGACAGGGAGCAGCAATCAGCCCCAGCATTTT CASASGTGSSNQPQHF
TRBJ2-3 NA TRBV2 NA TGTGCCAGCAGTGGAGGCAGGGATGGAGATACGCAGTATTTT CASSGGRDGDTQYF
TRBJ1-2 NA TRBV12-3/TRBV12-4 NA TGTGCCAGCAGATATACAGGGACCGGCTACACCTTC CASRYTGTGYTF
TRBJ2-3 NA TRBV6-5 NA TGTGCCAGCAGAACAGGGTCTGATACGCAGTATTTT CASRTGSDTQYF
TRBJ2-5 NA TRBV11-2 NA TGTGCCAGCAGTTCAGGGGCCCAAGAGACCCAGTACTTC CASSSGAQETQYF
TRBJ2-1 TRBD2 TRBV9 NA TGTGCCAGCAGCGTAGGGGGACTAGTTGAGCAGTTCTTC CASSVGGLVEQFF
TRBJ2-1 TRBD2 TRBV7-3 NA TGTGCCAGCAGTCTAGCGGGAGTAAACAATGAGCAGTTCTTC CASSLAGVNNEQFF
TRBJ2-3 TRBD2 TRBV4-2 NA TGTGCCAGCAGCGCAGGCCCCGGACTAGCGGGAGCAGATACGCAGTATTTT CASSAGPGLAGADTQYF
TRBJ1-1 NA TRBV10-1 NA TGCGCCAGCAGCCTAGGGGGGAACACTGAAGCTTTCTTT CASSLGGNTEAFF
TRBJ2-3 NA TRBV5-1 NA TGCGCCAGCAGTCCGGATTTAGGGGAAGCAGATACGCAGTATTTT CASSPDLGEADTQYF
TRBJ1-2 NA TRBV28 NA TGTGCCAGCAGTAACACCGACAGATCTAACTATGGCTACACCTTC CASSNTDRSNYGYTF
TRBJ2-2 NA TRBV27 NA TGTGCCAGCAGTGGAGTTCGGACGAACACCGGGGAGCTGTTTTTT CASSGVRTNTGELFF
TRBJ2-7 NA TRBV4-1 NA TGCGCCAGCAGCCAAGAGTTGTGGAGTTCTGACGAGCAGTACTTC CASSQELWSSDEQYF
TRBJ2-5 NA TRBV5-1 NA TGCGCCAGCAGCCGGCAGGGTCGAGAGACCCAGTACTTC CASSRQGRETQYF
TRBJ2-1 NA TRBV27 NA TGTGCCAGCAGTCGGGCTAGCGTTGCCTACAATGAGCAGTTCTTC CASSRASVAYNEQFF
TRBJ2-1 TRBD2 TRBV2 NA TGTGCCAGCAGTTCGTCTGGAGCGGGGGGGATGAATGAGCAGTTCTTC CASSSSGAGGMNEQFF
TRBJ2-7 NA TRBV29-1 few TGCAGCGTTGAATCACAGGCCGACTACGAGCAGTACTTC CSVESQADYEQYF
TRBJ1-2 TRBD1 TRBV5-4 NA TGTGCCAGCAGCTTGACAGGGGGCAGCTATGGCTACACCTTC CASSLTGGSYGYTF
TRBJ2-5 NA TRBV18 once TGTGCCAGCTCACCACCCGATAGGGGTTATGGAGAGACCCAGTACTTC CASSPPDRGYGETQYF
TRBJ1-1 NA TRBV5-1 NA TGCGCCAGCAGGTCACAGGGCCTTAGGGCTTTCTTT CASRSQGLRAFF
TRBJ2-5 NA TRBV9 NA TGTGCCAGCAGCGTAGCTGGGGGCCCTGAGACCCAGTACTTC CASSVAGGPETQYF
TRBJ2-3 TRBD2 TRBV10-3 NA TGTGCCATCAGTGAGGGACTAGTTGACACAGATACGCAGTATTTT CAISEGLVDTDTQYF
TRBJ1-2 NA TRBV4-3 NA TGCGCCAGCAGCCAAGAGAAGATCAGTTCAGATGGCTACACCTTC CASSQEKISSDGYTF
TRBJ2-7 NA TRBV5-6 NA TGTGCCAGCAGCCCCGTTTCGGCCTACGAGCAGTACTTC CASSPVSAYEQYF
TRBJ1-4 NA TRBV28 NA TGTGCCAGCAGTCCGAACCCCCCCAGCGCAACTAATGAAAAACTGTTTTTT CASSPNPPSATNEKLFF
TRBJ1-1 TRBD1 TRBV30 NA TGTGCCTGGATGATGACAGGGGCCTCTTTTGAAGCTTTCTTT CAWMMTGASFEAFF
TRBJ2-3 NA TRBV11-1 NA TGTGCCAGCAGCTTCGCCGGGGACACAGATACGCAGTATTTT CASSFAGDTDTQYF
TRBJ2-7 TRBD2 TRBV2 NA TGTGCCAGCAGTGCGAGGCTAGCGGGAGTTTACGAGCAGTACTTC CASSARLAGVYEQYF
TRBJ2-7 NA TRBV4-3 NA TGCGCCAGCAGCCAAGAACGTCAGAGCGGAGAGCAGTACTTC CASSQERQSGEQYF
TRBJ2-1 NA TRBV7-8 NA TGTGCCAGCAGCTTAGGAGCGGTCGGGATCTTC CASSLGAVGIF
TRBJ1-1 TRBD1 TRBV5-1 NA TGCGCCAGCAGCTTTGAGGCAGGGGGCGGCACTGAAGCTTTCTTT CASSFEAGGGTEAFF
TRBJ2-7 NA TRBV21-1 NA TGTGCCAGCAGCAAAGTGGCTGGCAGGGCCTACGAGCAGTACTTC CASSKVAGRAYEQYF
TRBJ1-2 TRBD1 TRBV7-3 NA TGTGCCAGCAGCTCACAGGGGACAAACTATGGCTACACCTTC CASSSQGTNYGYTF
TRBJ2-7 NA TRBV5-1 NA TGCGCCAGCAGCTTTGGGAGTATGCTGAACGAGCAGTACTTC CASSFGSMLNEQYF
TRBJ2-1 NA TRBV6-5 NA TGTGCCAGCCTGGGGGCAGGGGACGGTTACAATGAGCAGTTCTTC CASLGAGDGYNEQFF
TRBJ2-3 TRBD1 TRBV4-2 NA TGTGCCAGCAGCCAAGCCCCGACAGGGCCCACAGATACGCAGTATTTT CASSQAPTGPTDTQYF
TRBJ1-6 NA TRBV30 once TGTGCCTGGCGAGACAGGAGCTCCTATAATTCACCCCTCCACTTT CAWRDRSSYNSPLHF
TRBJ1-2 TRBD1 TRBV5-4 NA TGTGCCAGCAGCCCAGGACAGGATGGCTATGGCTACACCTTC CASSPGQDGYGYTF
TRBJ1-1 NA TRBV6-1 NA TGTGCCAGCAGTGACAACAGGGTGAACACTGAAGCTTTCTTT CASSDNRVNTEAFF
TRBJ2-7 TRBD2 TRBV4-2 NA TGTGCCAGCAGCCTTTCCGGGACTAGTCTCAACGAGCAGTACTTC CASSLSGTSLNEQYF
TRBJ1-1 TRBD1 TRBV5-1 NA TGCGCCAGCAGCTTGAAGGACAGGGGGCAGTTAACTGAAGCTTTCTTT CASSLKDRGQLTEAFF